Below, 7 T cell receptor beta chains from the same sample are listed, as sequenced in a study of T-cell reconstitution after alpha-beta-depleted transplantation in children. Overall study findings and caveats: Alpha-beta T cells present about two months after transplant were reported to originate from several hundred expanded graft clones.

For these receptors, no antigen is known. Unique molecular identifiers tagged the TCRbeta library. One entry per CDR3 protein results from TCRdb running MiXCR on the PCR reads. The data contain tens of thousands of distinct CDR3 sequences, under 6.5% of them singletons. The sample here was peripheral blood, taken 60 days after TCRalphabeta/CD19-depleted stem cell transplant. The receptors stem from a child less than two years old who had a stem cell transplant for acute myeloid leukemia, so the T cells may come from the graft donor.

This clonotype was seen a handful of times. The chain combines TRBV21-1 with TRBJ2-4; the table's D call, TRBD2, has no DNA check behind it. TRBV21-1 is listed as a pseudogene. This CDR3 region has 15 residues. CDR3 bases: TGTGCCAGCAGACTCCGGACTCTAGCCAAAAACATTCAGTACTTC. Residues: CASRLRTLAKNIQYF.

This clonotype was seen a handful of times. The rearrangement joins TRBV30 to TRBJ1-1; D is ambiguous. Trimming pared 0 bases from V and 5 bases from J, leaving 10 bases between. This CDR3 has 13 amino acids. Germline V gives CDR1 GTSNPN, CDR2 SVGIG (reference sequence). In DNA, the CDR3 is TGTGCCTGGAGTGTAGTTAGGAGGACTGAAGCTTTCTTT. Amino acid sequence: CAWSVVRRTEAFF.

This clonotype was picked up many times. The chain employs TRBV6-2 or TRBV6-3 and TRBJ1-2, with 8 bases fitting TRBD1. This CDR3 region has 14 residues. From germline, CDR1 is MNHEY and CDR2 SVGEGT. V dropped 6 bases and J dropped 8; count of bases not matched to a gene: 11. The CDR3 nucleotides are TGTGCCAGCAGACCCTTCCGGGACAGGAAGGGCTACACCTTC. The encoded protein is CASRPFRDRKGYTF.

The sample holds many counts of this clonotype. The V call is TRBV4-2, the J call TRBJ2-3; perhaps TRBD1 as D (7 bases). This CDR3 is built from 16 residues. CDR1 is LGHNA and CDR2 is YNFKEQ in the germline V gene. The ends were cut back, 3 bases at V and 3 bases at J, with 16 bases in the middle. In nucleotides, the CDR3 is TGTGCCAGCAGCCATCCTGTGGCGGGACAGACAGATACGCAGTATTTT. This sequence encodes CASSHPVAGQTDTQYF.

In this sample, this clonotype turned up a few times. The rearrangement links TRBV5-1 to TRBJ2-7, with 8 positions matching TRBD1. This CDR3 region has 15 residues. Trimming removed 4 bases from V and 4 bases from J; junction bases left unmatched: 10. CDR1 and CDR2 from the germline V gene are SGHRS and YFSETQ. CDR3 in amino acids: CASSEGTGREYEQYF. In nucleotides, the CDR3 is TGCGCCAGCAGCGAGGGGACAGGCCGAGAGTACGAGCAGTACTTC.

This clonotype was counted many times. The CDR3 bases are TGTGCCATCAGTGGGGCAACAGGGTTGAACACTGAAGCTTTCTTT. Its protein is CAISGATGLNTEAFF. This chain uses TRBV10-3 with TRBJ1-1, with a weak D call TRBD1 (6 bases). This CDR3 region has 15 residues. The V and J ends lost 4 bases and 0 bases respectively, with 12 bases between them. Germline-derived CDR1 and CDR2 are ENHRY and SYGVKD.

This clonotype showed up many times. The genes are TRBV4-3 and TRBJ2-1, with 11 nucleotides matching TRBD2. This CDR3 has 15 amino acids. Germline assignment: CDR1 LGHNA and CDR2 YSLEER. V dropped 0 bases and J dropped 12; count of bases not matched to a gene: 7. CDR3 amino acids: CASSQDGGLAGGQFF. CDR3 bases: TGCGCCAGCAGCCAAGATGGAGGGCTAGCGGGGGGGCAGTTCTTC.